These T cell receptor beta chains were read from a single sample in a study of PD-1 and CTLA-4 blockade in melanoma. Clones were sequenced by immunoSEQ multiplex PCR, and TCRdb holds only the in-frame ones, with some missing. The sample has 32,000 or so clones, about 89% seen once. The source was CD8+ T cells from peripheral blood, collected before anti-PD-1 treatment. Every receptor here comes from a human donor with melanoma. The conserved cysteine and the conserved F or W are not part of the CDR3 here. D genes are given only for firm matches.

j_gene: TRBJ2-2
v_gene: TRBV7-9
d_gene: NA
CDR3aa: ASSSALGLTGELF

j_gene: TRBJ1-2
v_gene: TRBV27
d_gene: NA
CDR3aa: ASSPSGLEEDYGYT

j_gene: TRBJ2-1
v_gene: TRBV19
d_gene: NA
CDR3aa: ASSELPSSYNEQF

j_gene: TRBJ1-1
v_gene: TRBV29-1
d_gene: TRBD1
CDR3aa: SVKPGQVEAF

j_gene: TRBJ2-3
v_gene: TRBV2
d_gene: TRBD1
CDR3aa: ASSSPGQGASDTQY

j_gene: TRBJ2-1
v_gene: TRBV6-1
d_gene: TRBD1
CDR3aa: ASSEGQGNRNEQF

j_gene: TRBJ1-1
v_gene: TRBV5-4
d_gene: NA
CDR3aa: ASSFEENTEAF

j_gene: TRBJ1-1
v_gene: TRBV30
d_gene: TRBD1
CDR3aa: AWFIQGAMNTEAF

j_gene: TRBJ1-1
v_gene: TRBV27
d_gene: NA
CDR3aa: ASSLAGGNTEAF

j_gene: TRBJ1-2
v_gene: TRBV14
d_gene: NA
CDR3aa: ASSQVGANYGYT

j_gene: TRBJ2-3
v_gene: TRBV19
d_gene: NA
CDR3aa: ASSMFAGNYLTDTQY

j_gene: TRBJ1-2
v_gene: TRBV11-2
d_gene: NA
CDR3aa: ASSLGASGTVYGYT

j_gene: TRBJ2-2
v_gene: TRBV7-9
d_gene: TRBD1
CDR3aa: ASSARQGTNTGELF

j_gene: TRBJ2-7
v_gene: TRBV5-1
d_gene: TRBD1
CDR3aa: ASRLRTGFYEQY

j_gene: TRBJ1-5
v_gene: TRBV21-1
d_gene: NA
CDR3aa: ASSKEQGVPQPQH

j_gene: TRBJ2-1
v_gene: TRBV11-2
d_gene: NA
CDR3aa: ASSRVGYNEQF

j_gene: TRBJ2-3
v_gene: TRBV10-1
d_gene: TRBD1
CDR3aa: ASSGTAEGDTQY

j_gene: TRBJ1-5
v_gene: TRBV7-9
d_gene: NA
CDR3aa: ASSSGGSNQPQH

j_gene: TRBJ2-7
v_gene: TRBV27
d_gene: NA
CDR3aa: ASGPFRHEQY

j_gene: TRBJ2-7
v_gene: TRBV21-1
d_gene: NA
CDR3aa: ASSKAGGVYEQY

j_gene: TRBJ2-3
v_gene: TRBV27
d_gene: NA
CDR3aa: ASSLVAVVDTQY

j_gene: TRBJ2-1
v_gene: TRBV3-1/TRBV3-2
d_gene: NA
CDR3aa: ASSQETGYNEQF

j_gene: TRBJ2-1
v_gene: TRBV30
d_gene: TRBD2
CDR3aa: AGLGYNEQF

j_gene: TRBJ2-5
v_gene: TRBV7-2
d_gene: NA
CDR3aa: ASSLNKGWRGLREETQY

j_gene: TRBJ1-2
v_gene: TRBV4-2
d_gene: NA
CDR3aa: ASSQAGEGSSYT

j_gene: TRBJ1-5
v_gene: TRBV30
d_gene: NA
CDR3aa: AWSVREEPQH

j_gene: TRBJ2-7
v_gene: TRBV30
d_gene: TRBD1
CDR3aa: AWSGTGPIYEQY

j_gene: TRBJ2-2
v_gene: TRBV3-1/TRBV3-2
d_gene: NA
CDR3aa: ASSRLWETNTGELF

j_gene: TRBJ2-1
v_gene: TRBV2
d_gene: NA
CDR3aa: ASSERADEQF

j_gene: TRBJ1-1
v_gene: TRBV7-9
d_gene: TRBD1
CDR3aa: ASSFAVGQMNTEAF

j_gene: TRBJ1-1
v_gene: TRBV7-9
d_gene: NA
CDR3aa: ASSLGGESSRDTEAF

j_gene: TRBJ2-5
v_gene: TRBV7-6
d_gene: NA
CDR3aa: ASSLWDGGETQY

j_gene: TRBJ2-7
v_gene: TRBV6-1
d_gene: NA
CDR3aa: ASSESFGSSYEQY

j_gene: TRBJ2-7
v_gene: TRBV20-1
d_gene: TRBD2
CDR3aa: SAILAGEQY

j_gene: TRBJ1-4
v_gene: TRBV7-9
d_gene: NA
CDR3aa: ASSLSTALATNEKLF

j_gene: TRBJ2-7
v_gene: TRBV7-9
d_gene: NA
CDR3aa: ASSSDTQGAVYEQY

j_gene: TRBJ2-7
v_gene: TRBV30
d_gene: NA
CDR3aa: AWSVQGTYEQY

j_gene: TRBJ2-5
v_gene: TRBV4-2
d_gene: TRBD1
CDR3aa: ASSQDTGGETQY

j_gene: TRBJ1-5
v_gene: TRBV4-1
d_gene: NA
CDR3aa: ASSEPGSNQPQH

j_gene: TRBJ2-3
v_gene: TRBV4-2
d_gene: TRBD2
CDR3aa: ASSQETSGVTDTQY

j_gene: TRBJ1-1
v_gene: TRBV12-3/TRBV12-4
d_gene: NA
CDR3aa: ASSLVDLAEAF

j_gene: TRBJ1-1
v_gene: TRBV12-3/TRBV12-4
d_gene: NA
CDR3aa: ASSLRGTEAF

j_gene: TRBJ2-5
v_gene: TRBV21-1
d_gene: NA
CDR3aa: ASSKVRASRETQY

j_gene: TRBJ2-2
v_gene: TRBV28
d_gene: NA
CDR3aa: ASSLSGDFFLGELF

j_gene: TRBJ1-5
v_gene: TRBV19
d_gene: TRBD1
CDR3aa: ASSPGQASQPQH

j_gene: TRBJ1-4
v_gene: TRBV11-1
d_gene: TRBD1
CDR3aa: ASSLAGTATNEKLF

j_gene: TRBJ2-7
v_gene: TRBV19
d_gene: NA
CDR3aa: AAGAGLDYEQY

j_gene: TRBJ2-1
v_gene: TRBV7-6
d_gene: NA
CDR3aa: ASSLGSYNEQF

j_gene: TRBJ2-4
v_gene: TRBV18
d_gene: NA
CDR3aa: ASSPPVGENIQY

j_gene: TRBJ2-2
v_gene: TRBV24-1
d_gene: TRBD2
CDR3aa: ATSDLRGRAVGTGELF

j_gene: TRBJ2-1
v_gene: TRBV4-1
d_gene: NA
CDR3aa: ASSQVFLREGDEQF

j_gene: TRBJ1-4
v_gene: TRBV7-9
d_gene: NA
CDR3aa: ASSQTTTNEKLF

j_gene: TRBJ2-1
v_gene: TRBV5-1
d_gene: TRBD2
CDR3aa: ASTPSGGYNEQF

j_gene: TRBJ2-7
v_gene: TRBV7-2
d_gene: TRBD2
CDR3aa: ASSSGLAKNEQY

j_gene: TRBJ2-1
v_gene: TRBV5-6
d_gene: NA
CDR3aa: ASSFIDSNPYGLGDEQF